The sequence of this TCR beta chain was determined in a study of blood T cell repertoires in COVID-19. Background on the study: Material from acute and convalescent COVID-19 was sourced from the United States, Italy and Spain.

Profiled with immunoSEQ multiplex PCR; TCRdb holds only in-frame clones, not every one. The sample carries fewer than 80,000 clones, around 79% recorded once. Per the germline V gene, CDR1 is LNHNV and CDR2 is YYDKDF (reference sequence). The CDR3 has 16 residues. V was clipped by 1 base and J by 5 bases; unmatched bases: 6. This clone was observed a single time. The receptor was derived from an elderly woman with active or convalescent COVID-19. Sequenced: peripheral blood. The chain joins TRBV15 to TRBJ2-3, with 10 bases aligning to TRBD2. The CDR3 bases are TGTGCCACCAGCAGAGGAAGCGGGGGGGCCGTAGATACGCAGTATTTT. As protein: CATSRGSGGAVDTQYF. The full variable domain, in which reference TRBV15 and TRBJ2-3 provide the parts outside the CDR3, is DAMVIQNPRYQVTQFGKPVTLSCSQTLNHNVMYWYQQKSSQAPKLLFHYYDKDFNNEADTPDNFQSRRPNTSFCFLDIRSPGLGDTAMYLCATSRGSGGAVDTQYFGPGTRLTVL.